The 18 T cell receptor beta chains listed next were all sequenced from one sample in a study of response to subunit inactivated influenza vaccine listed by TCRdb under 2018. The library was generated by RT-PCR. Sequenced using an Illumina HiSeq 2500. The public sequencing data were trimmed at Q25 with fastp and processed into clonotypes with MiXCR by TCRdb, which kept only in-frame beta chains. Every distinct CDR3 protein forms one entry, paired with its most common genes and DNA. Counted in this sample were 200,000 to 300,000 distinct CDR3 sequences; less than 15% of them appeared once. 7.8% of the sample belongs to the ten largest clones. The sequences come from non-naive T cells sorted from PBMCs, collected 14 to 15 days before vaccination. Read against the paper, the sample's cell subset or site label means: memory T cell fraction. These TCRs come from a man aged 50 to 60 who received an inactivated influenza vaccine. Donor details come from another sample of the same person, matched by shared clones.

The CDR3 spells CASRPRGVDGYTF. CDR3 in DNA: TGTGCCAGCCGCCCTAGAGGGGTGGACGGCTACACCTTC. This chain uses TRBV4-2 with TRBJ1-2; the D gene is possibly TRBD1 (5 bases). V was clipped by 8 bases and J by 8 bases, with 18 bases between them. This CDR3 region has 13 residues. From germline, CDR1 is LGHNA and CDR2 YNFKEQ.

This clonotype was seen a few times. Germline and junction disagree at one end, which may indicate a read error. The rearrangement uses TRBV27 and TRBJ2-7; 10 positions match TRBD2. From germline, CDR1 is MNHEY and CDR2 SMNVEV (reference sequence). This CDR3 spans 15 amino acids. The DNA of the CDR3 is TGTGCCAGCAGTTTTACGAGCGGGAGGGCCTATGAGCAGTACTTC. Residues: CASSFTSGRAYEQYF.

The chain links TRBV19 to TRBJ2-1; TRBD2 agrees at 14 bases. The CDR3 contains 16 residues. Germline-derived CDR1 and CDR2 are LNHDA and SQIVND (reference sequence). The J segment lost 9 bases and the V segment lost 4 bases, leaving 8 bases of the junction unmatched. DNA for the CDR3: TGTGCCAGTAGTACCGAGACTAGCGGGAGGGCGACTGAGCAGTTCTTC. Translation: CASSTETSGRATEQFF.

This clonotype was counted ten times or more. V usage is TRBV3-1 and J usage is TRBJ2-1; TRBD1 might be the D (6 bases). Trimming removed 1 base from V and 7 bases from J, with 11 bases in between. The CDR3 runs to 14 residues. Per the germline V gene, CDR1 is LGHDT and CDR2 is YNNKEL (reference sequence). CDR3: CASSQGGRGNEQFF. The CDR3 region has the DNA TGTGCCAGCAGCCAAGGGGGGCGCGGGAATGAGCAGTTCTTC.

This clonotype occurred a few times. The chain couples TRBV20-1 to TRBJ2-5; D might be TRBD2 (5 bases). Germline V gives CDR1 DFQATT, CDR2 SNEGSKA (reference sequence). The V end was cut by 3 bases, the J end by 0 bases, with 14 bases between. The CDR3 runs 15 residues. CDR3 in DNA: TGCAGTGCTAGTGCCTTAGCGCGACACCAAGAGACCCAGTACTTC. This encodes CSASALARHQETQYF.

The chain recombines TRBV4-3 with TRBJ1-1; D possibly corresponds to TRBD1 (6 bases). With 6 bases removed from V and 1 base from J, the gap between germline ends came to 12 bases. CDR1 and CDR2 (germline): LGHNA, YSLEER. The CDR3 is 14 amino acids. CDR3 loop: CASRAGVRNTEAFF. The CDR3 nucleotides read TGCGCCAGCAGGGCAGGGGTCAGGAACACTGAAGCTTTCTTT.

This clonotype was observed a few times. The chain combines TRBV28 with TRBJ2-7; D call uncertain. Trimming cost V 2 bases and J 4 bases, with 6 bases left between them. The germline gives CDR1 MDHEN, CDR2 SYDVKM. The CDR3 covers 12 residues. The CDR3 loop is CASSLPPYEQYF. CDR3 bases: TGTGCCAGCAGTTTACCTCCATACGAGCAGTACTTC.

This clonotype has a count of ten or more. The chain employs TRBV24-1 and TRBJ2-3, with 8 bases fitting TRBD1. Germline CDR1 is KGHDR and CDR2 is SFDVKD. J was trimmed by 3 bases and V by 4 bases; bases with no gene match: 14. The CDR3 is made up of 18 amino acids. The chain's CDR3 is CATSDPSGRGLATDTQYF. The CDR3 DNA follows: TGTGCCACCAGTGACCCCTCAGGCAGGGGGCTCGCAACAGATACGCAGTATTTT.

CDR3: CASSTGQGRRETQYF. The DNA for the CDR3 is TGCGCCAGCAGCACGGGACAGGGTAGGCGAGAGACCCAGTACTTC. The chain couples TRBV5-1 to TRBJ2-5; TRBD1 matches 9 bases. CDR1 and CDR2 (germline): SGHRS, YFSETQ. The V segment lost 4 bases and the J segment 4 bases; nucleotides outside the gene matches: 8. CDR3 length: 15 amino acids. The variable domain in full, completed from reference TRBV5-1 and TRBJ2-5, reads KAGVTQTPRYLIKTRGQQVTLSCSPISGHRSVSWYQQTPGQGLQFLFEYFSETQRNKGNFPGRFSGRQFSNSRSEMNVSTLELGDSALYLCASSTGQGRRETQYFGPGTRLLVL.

This clonotype has just a few counts. The V call is TRBV15, the J call TRBJ2-5; D remains ambiguous. The V gene's germline CDR1 is LNHNV and CDR2 YYDKDF (reference sequence). The CDR3 has 12 residues. Trimming left V 6 bases short and J 0 bases short, with 5 bases between. CDR3 coding DNA: TGTGCCACCAGGGGGTACCAAGAGACCCAGTACTTC. Its protein is CATRGYQETQYF.

This clonotype was detected a few times. This chain connects TRBV4-2 to TRBJ2-5; 8 bases are shared with TRBD1. Germline-derived CDR1 and CDR2 are LGHNA and YNFKEQ. After removal of 4 bases from V and 5 bases from J, the junction contained 12 bases not matched to a gene. This CDR3 is built from 16 residues. The chain's CDR3 is CASSRAVDRGWETQYF. The CDR3 nucleotides read TGTGCCAGCAGCCGAGCGGTCGACAGGGGTTGGGAGACCCAGTACTTC.

This clonotype was seen repeatedly, ten times or more. The rearrangement joins TRBV2 to TRBJ2-1, with D perhaps TRBD2 (5 bases). V was cut by 4 bases and J by 4 bases, with 11 bases left in between. This CDR3 spans 14 amino acids. CDR1 is SNHLY, CDR2 FYNNEI, per germline. The CDR3, as DNA: TGTGCCAGCAGTGCCGACTACTGGTACAATGAGCAGTTCTTC. Protein sequence: CASSADYWYNEQFF.

The chain couples TRBV15 to TRBJ2-5; maybe TRBD2 (6 bases). In germline, CDR1 is LNHNV, CDR2 YYDKDF (reference sequence). CDR3 length equals 13 residues. Trimming took 0 bases from V and 7 from J, leaving 9 bases between them. CDR3 protein: CATSRDEGGTQYF. The CDR3 region has the DNA TGTGCCACCAGCAGAGATGAGGGAGGGACCCAGTACTTC. Using reference TRBV15 and TRBJ2-5 for the parts outside the CDR3, the full variable domain is DAMVIQNPRYQVTQFGKPVTLSCSQTLNHNVMYWYQQKSSQAPKLLFHYYDKDFNNEADTPDNFQSRRPNTSFCFLDIRSPGLGDTAMYLCATSRDEGGTQYFGPGTRLLVL.

This clonotype has more than one count but fewer than ten. The CDR3 bases are TGTGCCAGCACTATGCTGGGGGCCAACACCGGGGAGCTGTTTTTT. This codes for CASTMLGANTGELFF. The chain joins TRBV7-3 to TRBJ2-2, with D perhaps matching TRBD1 (6 bases). V lost 7 bases and J 2 bases, leaving 14 bases between the germline ends. Germline V gene lookup returns CDR1 SGHTA and CDR2 FQGTGA. The length of the CDR3 is 15 residues.

The chain has TRBV2 and TRBJ1-2; D might be TRBD1 (6 bases). The CDR3 has 15 residues. CDR1 SNHLY and CDR2 FYNNEI come from the germline V gene. V shed 2 bases and J shed 6 bases, with 16 bases lying between them. The CDR3 DNA reads as TGTGCCAGCAGTGAAAATTGGCAGGGGTACGATGGCTACACCTTC. This gives the protein CASSENWQGYDGYTF. Full variable domain (outside the CDR3, taken from reference TRBV2 and TRBJ1-2): EPEVTQTPSHQVTQMGQEVILRCVPISNHLYFYWYRQILGQKVEFLVSFYNNEISEKSEIFDDQFSVERPDGSNFTLKIRSTKLEDSAMYFCASSENWQGYDGYTFGSGTRLTVV.

This clonotype came up a few times. The chain is built from TRBV2 and TRBJ1-1; D is perhaps TRBD1 (6 bases). This CDR3 region has 12 residues. From germline, CDR1 is SNHLY and CDR2 FYNNEI. With 9 bases removed from V and 3 bases from J, the gap between germline ends came to 11 bases. The DNA of the CDR3 is TGTGCCAGGCAGGGGTCCCACACTGAAGCTTTCTTT. Its protein product is CARQGSHTEAFF.

This clonotype was counted between two and nine times. The V call is TRBV20-1, the J call TRBJ2-1, with D maybe TRBD1 (6 bases). Germline CDR1 and CDR2: DFQATT and SNEGSKA (reference sequence). CDR3 length: 13 amino acids. V was shortened by 6 bases and J by 5 bases, with 14 bases between the two germline ends. The DNA for the CDR3 is TGCAGTGCGGCGCGAGGGGGTAACAATGAGCAGTTCTTC. Translation: CSAARGGNNEQFF.

CDR3 bases: TGTGCCTGGAGTGGACTAGCGCGTTACAATGAGCAGTTCTTC. This sequence encodes CAWSGLARYNEQFF. The V gene is TRBV30, the J gene TRBJ2-1, with 8 bases aligning to TRBD2. The CDR3 loop spans 14 amino acids. Germline lookup yields CDR1 GTSNPN and CDR2 SVGIG (reference sequence). V gave up 1 base and J gave up 4 bases; unmatched junction bases: 3.